A selection of T cell receptor beta chains follows, all from one sample in a study of T-cell memory formation after mild COVID-19. MiXCR, applied by TCRdb to the 5' RACE reads, yields one record per CDR3 protein. The sample yields hundreds of thousands of distinct CDR3 sequences, roughly a fifth seen once. Material for sequencing was PBMCs or a T cell subset sorted from them (not recorded which). The receptor source for this set is a man younger than 30 who had mild COVID-19 (a few samples of this study predate the infection). Cell type and time point are not known. CDR3s include the opening cysteine and the closing phenylalanine or tryptophan. D genes are given only for firm matches. Clone size is shown for a subset of rows, as once, few, many or a class of expanded clone.

CDR3: CASSDFTPVGELFF
DNA: TGTGCCAGCAGTGATTTCACTCCCGTCGGGGAGCTGTTTTTT
V: TRBV2
D: NA
size: few
length: 14
J: TRBJ2-2

CDR3: CASSQEDRGYTF
DNA: TGTGCCAGCAGCCAGGAAGACAGGGGATACACCTTC
V: TRBV3-1
D: TRBD1
size: NA
length: 12
J: TRBJ1-2

CDR3: CASSNNRGFSYEQYF
DNA: TGTGCCAGCAGCAATAACCGGGGGTTTTCCTACGAGCAGTACTTC
V: TRBV5-6
D: NA
size: NA
length: 15
J: TRBJ2-7

CDR3: CARNSVRAPVGQPQHF
DNA: TGTGCCAGAAATTCCGTAAGGGCCCCCGTGGGTCAGCCCCAGCATTTT
V: TRBV6-4
D: NA
size: few
length: 16
J: TRBJ1-5

CDR3: CASSIDRGIPNEQFF
DNA: TGTGCCAGTAGTATAGACAGGGGGATCCCCAATGAGCAGTTCTTC
V: TRBV19
D: TRBD1
size: few
length: 15
J: TRBJ2-1

CDR3: CASSHTSGLALAKNIQYF
DNA: TGTGCCAGCAGCCATACTAGCGGATTAGCCCTAGCCAAAAACATTCAGTACTTC
V: TRBV5-4
D: TRBD2
size: NA
length: 18
J: TRBJ2-4

CDR3: CASSGGQGYEQYF
DNA: TGTGCCAGCAGCGGGGGACAGGGTTACGAGCAGTACTTC
V: TRBV9
D: TRBD1
size: few
length: 13
J: TRBJ2-7

CDR3: CASSLQSYGYTF
DNA: TGTGCCAGCAGTTTACAGAGCTATGGCTACACCTTC
V: TRBV12-3/TRBV12-4
D: NA
size: NA
length: 12
J: TRBJ1-2

CDR3: CASSPVPEGLFF
DNA: TGTGCCAGCAGCCCGGTCCCGGAGGGGCTGTTTTTT
V: TRBV6-6
D: NA
size: NA
length: 12
J: TRBJ2-2

CDR3: CSAPTGDLNIQYF
DNA: TGCAGTGCCCCGACAGGGGACCTAAACATTCAGTACTTC
V: TRBV20-1
D: TRBD1
size: NA
length: 13
J: TRBJ2-4

CDR3: CASSLTSGGTEAFF
DNA: TGTGCCAGCAGCTTAACTTCCGGGGGCACTGAAGCTTTCTTT
V: TRBV7-9
D: NA
size: few
length: 14
J: TRBJ1-1

CDR3: CASSLTWNTEAFF
DNA: TGTGCCAGCAGCTTGACGTGGAACACTGAAGCTTTCTTT
V: TRBV7-3
D: NA
size: few
length: 13
J: TRBJ1-1

CDR3: CASSLSVTDTQYF
DNA: TGCGCCAGCAGCTTATCCGTCACAGATACGCAGTATTTT
V: TRBV5-1
D: NA
size: NA
length: 13
J: TRBJ2-3

CDR3: CASSIIKIHGTDTQYF
DNA: TGTGCCAGTAGTATAATTAAGATCCACGGCACAGATACGCAGTATTTT
V: TRBV19
D: NA
size: few
length: 16
J: TRBJ2-3

CDR3: CSARDSRGRGETQYF
DNA: TGCAGTGCTAGAGATTCGCGGGGCCGGGGAGAGACCCAGTACTTC
V: TRBV20-1
D: NA
size: NA
length: 15
J: TRBJ2-5

CDR3: CSARQGGRLNTEAFF
DNA: TGCAGTGCTAGGCAAGGAGGTAGACTGAACACTGAAGCTTTCTTT
V: TRBV20-1
D: NA
size: NA
length: 15
J: TRBJ1-1